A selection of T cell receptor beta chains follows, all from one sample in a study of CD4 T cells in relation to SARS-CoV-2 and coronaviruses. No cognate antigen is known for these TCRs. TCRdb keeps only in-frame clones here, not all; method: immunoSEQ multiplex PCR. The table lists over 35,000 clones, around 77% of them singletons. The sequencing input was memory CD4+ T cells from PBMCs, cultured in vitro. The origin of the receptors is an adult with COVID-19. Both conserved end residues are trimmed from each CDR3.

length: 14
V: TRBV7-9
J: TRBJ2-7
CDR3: ASSSNEGGDLLRQY

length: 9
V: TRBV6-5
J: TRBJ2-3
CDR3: ASSRQGTQY

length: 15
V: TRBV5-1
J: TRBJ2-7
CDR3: ASSLGLAGVNSYEQY

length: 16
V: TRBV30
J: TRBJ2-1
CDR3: AWRSRYVGLAIYNEQF

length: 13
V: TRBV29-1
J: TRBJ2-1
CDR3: SVAATSGGYNEQF

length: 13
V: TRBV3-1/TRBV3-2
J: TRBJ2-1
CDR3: ASSQDGLAGAEQF

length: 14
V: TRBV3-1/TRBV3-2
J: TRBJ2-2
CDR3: ASSPPNRGDTGELF

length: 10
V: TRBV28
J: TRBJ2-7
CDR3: ASSGGRYEQY

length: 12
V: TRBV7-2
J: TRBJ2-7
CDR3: ASSLARDLGEQY

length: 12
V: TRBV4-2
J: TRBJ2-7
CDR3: ASSQVGSRYEQY

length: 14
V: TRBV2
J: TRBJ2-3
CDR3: ASSKTSGRALDTQY

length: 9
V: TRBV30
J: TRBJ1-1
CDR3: AWSRRREAF

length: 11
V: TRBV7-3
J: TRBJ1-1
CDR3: ASSLLPDTEAF

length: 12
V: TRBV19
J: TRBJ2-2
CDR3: ASRGTGVAGELF

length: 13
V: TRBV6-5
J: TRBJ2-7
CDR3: ASTPGQASSYEQY

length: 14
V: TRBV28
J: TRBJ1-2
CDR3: ASSNRTGVVRHGYT

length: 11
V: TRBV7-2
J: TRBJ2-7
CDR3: ASSQRPPYEQY

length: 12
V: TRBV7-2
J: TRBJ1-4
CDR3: ASSLTRDNEKLF

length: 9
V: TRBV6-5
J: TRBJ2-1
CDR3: ASSQGLVRF

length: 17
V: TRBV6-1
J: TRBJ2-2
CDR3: ASSAHGSRQGSNTGELF

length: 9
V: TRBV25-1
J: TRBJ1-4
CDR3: ASRNNEKLF

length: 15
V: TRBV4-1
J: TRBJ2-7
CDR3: ASSQVLQGRGGYEQY